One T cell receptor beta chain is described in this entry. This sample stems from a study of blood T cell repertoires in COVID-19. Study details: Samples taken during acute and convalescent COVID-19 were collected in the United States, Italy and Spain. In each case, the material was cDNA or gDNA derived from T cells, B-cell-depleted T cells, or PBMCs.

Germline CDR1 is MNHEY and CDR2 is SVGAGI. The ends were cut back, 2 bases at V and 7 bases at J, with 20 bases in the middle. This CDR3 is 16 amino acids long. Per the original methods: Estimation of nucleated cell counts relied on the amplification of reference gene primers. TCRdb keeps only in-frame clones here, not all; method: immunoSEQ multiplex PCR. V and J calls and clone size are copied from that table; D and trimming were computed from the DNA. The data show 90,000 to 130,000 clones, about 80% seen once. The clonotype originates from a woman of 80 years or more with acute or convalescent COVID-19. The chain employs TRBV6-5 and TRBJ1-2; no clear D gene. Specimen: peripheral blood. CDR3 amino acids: CASSYEANSPVGGYTF. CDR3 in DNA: TGTGCCAGCAGTTACGAGGCGAATTCCCCGGTCGGTGGCTACACCTTC.